This entry features one TCR beta chain sequence. Original handling: The authors estimated nucleated cell counts from reference gene primer amplification. Libraries were prepared by immunoSEQ multiplex PCR; TCRdb keeps only in-frame clonotypes and omits some of them. V and J calls and clone size come straight from that table; D and trimming were deduced from the DNA. The sample carries 95,000 to 150,000 clones, 80% recorded once. The CDR3 spans 15 residues. CDR1 is MNHEY, CDR2 SMNVEV, per germline (reference sequence). The V end lost 0 bases, the J end lost 5 bases, and 12 bases lay between the germline ends. The data derive from a study of blood T cell repertoires in COVID-19. Study summary: Samples of COVID-19 (acute and convalescent) were obtained from the United States, Italy and Spain. T cells, B-cell-depleted T cells, or PBMCs supplied cDNA or gDNA.

The rearrangement joins TRBV27 to TRBJ2-3; TRBD1 is a possible D gene (8 bases). Sequencing was carried out using peripheral blood. The sequence was obtained from a man in his sixties with active or convalescent COVID-19. DNA of the CDR3: TGTGCCAGCAGTTTATCACAGGGGGGGGGAGATACGCAGTATTTT. Translation: CASSLSQGGGDTQYF.